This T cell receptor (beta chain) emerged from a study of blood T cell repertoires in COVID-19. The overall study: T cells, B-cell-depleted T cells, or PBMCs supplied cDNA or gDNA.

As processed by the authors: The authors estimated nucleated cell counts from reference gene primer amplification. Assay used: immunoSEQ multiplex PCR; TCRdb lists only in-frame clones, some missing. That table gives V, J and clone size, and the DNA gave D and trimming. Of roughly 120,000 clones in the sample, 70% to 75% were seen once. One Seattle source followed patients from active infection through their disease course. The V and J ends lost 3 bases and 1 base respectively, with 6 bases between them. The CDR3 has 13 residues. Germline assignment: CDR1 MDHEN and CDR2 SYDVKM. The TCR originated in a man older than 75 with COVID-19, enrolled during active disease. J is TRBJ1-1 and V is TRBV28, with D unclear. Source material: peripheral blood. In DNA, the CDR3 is TGTGCCAGCAGTTTTGCGGGGAACACTGAAGCTTTCTTT. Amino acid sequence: CASSFAGNTEAFF.